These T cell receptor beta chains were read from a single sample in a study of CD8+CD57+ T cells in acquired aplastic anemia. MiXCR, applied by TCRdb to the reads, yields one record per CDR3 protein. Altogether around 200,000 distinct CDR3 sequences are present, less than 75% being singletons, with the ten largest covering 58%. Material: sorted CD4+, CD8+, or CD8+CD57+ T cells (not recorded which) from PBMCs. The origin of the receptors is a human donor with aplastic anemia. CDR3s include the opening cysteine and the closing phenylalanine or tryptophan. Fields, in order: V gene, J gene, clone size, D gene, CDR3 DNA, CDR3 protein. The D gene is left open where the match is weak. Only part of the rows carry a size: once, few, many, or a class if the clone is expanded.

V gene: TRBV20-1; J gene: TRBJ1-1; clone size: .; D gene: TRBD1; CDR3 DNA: TGCAGTGCTTTGGGACAGCGGGGGGAGCAGTACTTCATGAACACTGAAGCTTTCTTT; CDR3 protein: CSALGQRGEQYFMNTEAFF
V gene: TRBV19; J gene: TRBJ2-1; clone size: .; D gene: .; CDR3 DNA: TGTGCCAGTAGTATAAGCTCCTACAATGAGCAGTTCTTC; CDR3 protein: CASSISSYNEQFF
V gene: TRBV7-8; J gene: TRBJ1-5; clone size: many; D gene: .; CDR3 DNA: TGTGCCAGCAGCTTAGACAGCAATCAGCCCCAGCATTTT; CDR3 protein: CASSLDSNQPQHF
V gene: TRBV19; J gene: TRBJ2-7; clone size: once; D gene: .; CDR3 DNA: TGTGCCAGTAGTACTGCGGGACAGCTACCTTGGGAGCAGTACTTC; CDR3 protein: CASSTAGQLPWEQYF
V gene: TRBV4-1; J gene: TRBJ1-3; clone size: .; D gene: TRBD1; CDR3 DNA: TGCGCCAGCAGCAAACAGGGGACCGGAAACACCATATATTTT; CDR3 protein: CASSKQGTGNTIYF
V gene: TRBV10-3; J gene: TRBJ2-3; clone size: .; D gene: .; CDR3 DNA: TGTGCCATCAGTGTGAAAGGGGTCAGCACAGATACGCAGTATTTT; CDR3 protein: CAISVKGVSTDTQYF
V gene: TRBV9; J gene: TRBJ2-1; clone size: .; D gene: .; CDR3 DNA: TGTGCCAGTAGCGTTGAGGGGTGGACGGATGAGCAGTTCTTC; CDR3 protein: CASSVEGWTDEQFF
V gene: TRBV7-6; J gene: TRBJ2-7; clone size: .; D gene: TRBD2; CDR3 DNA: TGTGCCAGCAGCCGAGGGGAGCGGGGAACCTACGAGCAGTACTTC; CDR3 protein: CASSRGERGTYEQYF
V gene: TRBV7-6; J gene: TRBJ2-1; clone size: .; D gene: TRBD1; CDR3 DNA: TGTGCCAGCAGCGGAAAGACAGGGTACAATGAGCAGTTCTTC; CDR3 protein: CASSGKTGYNEQFF
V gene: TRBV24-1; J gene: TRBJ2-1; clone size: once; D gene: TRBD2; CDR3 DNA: TGTGCCACCAGTGATTACGCGGGAGGTCCGAACAATGAGCAGTTCTTC; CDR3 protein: CATSDYAGGPNNEQFF
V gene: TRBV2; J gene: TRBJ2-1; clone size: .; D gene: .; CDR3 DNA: TGTGCCAGCAAGGGGGAACCTGGCTCCTACAATGAGCAGTTCTTC; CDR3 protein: CASKGEPGSYNEQFF
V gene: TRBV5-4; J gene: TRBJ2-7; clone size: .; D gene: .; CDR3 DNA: TGTGCCAGCAGCTTGGGTGGGGGCGAAGGCGAGCAGTACTTC; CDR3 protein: CASSLGGGEGEQYF
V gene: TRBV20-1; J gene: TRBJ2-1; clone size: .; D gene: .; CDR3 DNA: TGCAGTGTTAGAGATCTGGGACTCCAGAGCTTC; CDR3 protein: CSVRDLGLQSF
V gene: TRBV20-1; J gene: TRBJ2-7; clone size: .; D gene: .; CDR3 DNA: TGCAGTGCTAGTTCCCCCAGGGGAGGGACCTACGAGCAGTACTTC; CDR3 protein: CSASSPRGGTYEQYF
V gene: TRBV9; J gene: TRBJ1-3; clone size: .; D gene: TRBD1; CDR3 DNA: TGTGCCAGCAGCGTAGGGGGACAGAACTCTGGAAACACCATATATTTT; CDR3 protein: CASSVGGQNSGNTIYF